This T cell receptor beta chain was recorded in a study of tissue T cells after allogeneic stem cell transplantation. The germline V gene has CDR1 SGHSA and CDR2 FRNQAP. CDR3 length: 15 amino acids. Trimming took off 3 bases at V and 3 bases at J, with 13 bases between the two ends. Sequenced by immunoSEQ multiplex PCR; TCRdb stores in-frame clones only, minus some. The sample yields some 2,000 clones, 55% to 70% seen once. Concerning this clone: Genes and germline are mouse. The CDR3 extends 1 residue past the end of the read, so its final part is completed from the germline J gene.

Time point given: mouse harvest day 7 after allogeneic transplant. Each mouse received 10^7 T-cell-depleted marrow cells plus 10^6 splenic CD5+ T cells by tail vein. B6 (H2b) cells into BALB/c (H2d) mice; tissues taken at day 7 or 14. The sequencing input was liver tissue. The chain links TRBV16 to TRBJ2-5; D might be TRBD2 (6 bases). The TCR sequence derives from a female BALB/c mouse given C57BL/6 T cells with graft-versus-host disease after an allogeneic hematopoietic cell transplant. The CDR3 loop reads CASSFPVWGQDTQYF. Incomplete CDR3 DNA: TGTGCAAGCAGCTTCCCGGTGTGGGGGCAAGACACCCAGTAC.